Each of the 7 T cell receptor beta chains below was sequenced from the same sample in a study of T cell repertoires in cytomegalovirus infection. No antigen is known for these receptors. TCRdb recomputed calls from the reads with MiXCR, one row per CDR3 protein. The sample holds a few hundred thousand distinct CDR3 sequences; 40% to 50% are singletons and the top ten take 35% to 50%. The sample consisted of cultured PBMCs, taken from culture after CMV antigen stimulation. Receptors originate from a human donor in good health (CMV status not recorded). Some clones in this sample may be carry-over from other donors' samples.

The chain has TRBV7-2 and TRBJ2-7; 12 bases map to TRBD2. V dropped 5 bases and J dropped 4; count of bases not matched to a gene: 6. The V gene's germline CDR1 is SGHTA and CDR2 FQGNSA. The CDR3 is made up of 15 amino acids. CDR3: CASSPGLAGMYEQYF. The CDR3 DNA reads TGTGCCAGCAGCCCCGGACTAGCGGGGATGTACGAGCAGTACTTC.

The chain joins TRBV7-8 to TRBJ1-5; the D is unclear. The V gene's germline CDR1 is SGHVS and CDR2 FQNEAQ. Trimming took off 5 bases at V and 6 bases at J, with 17 bases between the two ends. The CDR3 loop spans 15 amino acids. CDR3 sequence: CASSTGPAKTQPQHF. The CDR3 DNA reads as TGTGCCAGCAGCACTGGGCCCGCCAAGACTCAGCCCCAGCATTTT.

This clonotype came up many times. This sequence joins TRBV7-8 and TRBJ2-3, with 8 bases identical to TRBD2. V gave up 3 bases and J gave up 6 bases; unmatched junction bases: 5. The CDR3 totals 14 residues. Germline V CDR1 and CDR2: SGHVS, FQNEAQ. The CDR3 loop reads CASSLGGGRDTQYF. CDR3 sequence (DNA): TGTGCCAGCAGCTTGGGCGGGGGGAGGGATACGCAGTATTTT.

This clonotype has just a few counts. The genes are TRBV6-6 and TRBJ2-1; TRBD1 might be the D (6 bases). The CDR3 extends over 16 amino acids. With 8 bases removed from V and 2 bases from J, the gap between germline ends came to 19 bases. Per germline, CDR1 MNHNY and CDR2 SVGAGI (reference sequence). CDR3 residues: CASVGAGDVTYNEQFF. The CDR3 bases are TGTGCCAGCGTGGGGGCAGGGGACGTCACCTACAATGAGCAGTTCTTC.

As for this clonotype: The junction differs from germline at one of its ends, possibly a read error. The chain combines TRBV5-3 with TRBJ2-3, with D perhaps given as TRBD1 or TRBD2 (5 bases each). TRBV5-3 is noted as an ORF with a role that remains uncertain. The CDR3 sequence is 16 residues long. CDR3 loop: CASSLKAGTGTDTQYF. CDR3 nucleotides: TGTGCCAGCAGCTTGAAGGCAGGGACGGGCACAGATACGCAGTATTTT.

This clonotype was recorded a few times. This chain joins TRBV12-3 or TRBV12-4 and TRBJ1-5; D call uncertain. CDR3 length equals 15 residues. Trimming removed 2 bases from V and 7 bases from J, with 15 bases in between. CDR3 DNA: TGTGCCAGCAGTTTACAACTGGGGAGAGAGCAGCCCCAGCATTTT. Translated, it gives CASSLQLGREQPQHF.

In its sample, this clonotype was seen a few times. The chain links TRBV7-6 to TRBJ2-1; tentative D call: TRBD1 (6 bases). Germline CDR1 reads SGHVS; CDR2 reads FNYEAQ. The CDR3 loop spans 16 amino acids. V lost 2 bases, J lost 1 base, and 12 bases lay in between. For the CDR3, the DNA is TGTGCCAGCAGCTTACCCCCCGGGACATCCTACAATGAGCAGTTCTTC. This codes for CASSLPPGTSYNEQFF.